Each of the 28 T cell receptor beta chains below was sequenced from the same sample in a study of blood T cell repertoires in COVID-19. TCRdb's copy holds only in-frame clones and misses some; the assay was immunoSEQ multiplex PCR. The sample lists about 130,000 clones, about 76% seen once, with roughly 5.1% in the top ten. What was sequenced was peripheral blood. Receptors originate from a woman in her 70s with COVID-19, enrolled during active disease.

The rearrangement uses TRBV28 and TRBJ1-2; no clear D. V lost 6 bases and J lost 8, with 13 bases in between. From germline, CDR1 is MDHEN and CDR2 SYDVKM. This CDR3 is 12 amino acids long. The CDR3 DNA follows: TGTGCCAGCAGGGACTTCGATAGGGGCTACACCTTC. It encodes CASRDFDRGYTF.

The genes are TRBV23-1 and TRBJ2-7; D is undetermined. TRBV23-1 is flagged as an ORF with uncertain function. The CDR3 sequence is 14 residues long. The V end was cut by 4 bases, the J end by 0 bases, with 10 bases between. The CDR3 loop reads CASSPRRSSYEQYF. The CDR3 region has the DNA TGCGCCAGCAGTCCCCGGCGGAGCTCCTACGAGCAGTACTTC.

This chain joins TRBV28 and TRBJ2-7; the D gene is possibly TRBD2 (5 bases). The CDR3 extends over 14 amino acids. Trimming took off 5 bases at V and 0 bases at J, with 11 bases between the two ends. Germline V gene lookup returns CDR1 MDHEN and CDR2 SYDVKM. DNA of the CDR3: TGTGCCAGCAGTCGGTCCGGGAACTCCTACGAGCAGTACTTC. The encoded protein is CASSRSGNSYEQYF.

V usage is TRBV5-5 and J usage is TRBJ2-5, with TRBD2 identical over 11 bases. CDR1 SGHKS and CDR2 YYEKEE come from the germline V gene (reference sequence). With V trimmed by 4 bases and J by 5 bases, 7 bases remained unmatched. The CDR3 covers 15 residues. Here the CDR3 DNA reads TGTGCCAGCAGCCAGCCTAGCGGGGGGCAGGAGACCCAGTACTTC. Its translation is CASSQPSGGQETQYF.

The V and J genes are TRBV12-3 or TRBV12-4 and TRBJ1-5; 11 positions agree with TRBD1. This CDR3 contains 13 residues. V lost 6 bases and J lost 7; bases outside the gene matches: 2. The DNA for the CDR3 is TGTGCCAGCAGGGGACAGGGGGGACAGCCCCAGCATTTT. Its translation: CASRGQGGQPQHF.

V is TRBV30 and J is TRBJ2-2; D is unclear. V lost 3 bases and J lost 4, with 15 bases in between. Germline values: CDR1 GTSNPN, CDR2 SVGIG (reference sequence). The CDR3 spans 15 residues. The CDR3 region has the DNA TGTGCCTGGAGGCTAGTTGGTCGAGGCACCGGGGAGCTGTTTTTT. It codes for CAWRLVGRGTGELFF.

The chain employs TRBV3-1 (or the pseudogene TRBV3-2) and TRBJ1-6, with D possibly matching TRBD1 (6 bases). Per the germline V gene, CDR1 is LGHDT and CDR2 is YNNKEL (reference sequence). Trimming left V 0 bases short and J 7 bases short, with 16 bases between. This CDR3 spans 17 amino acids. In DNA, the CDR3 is TGTGCCAGCAGCCAAGACGTGCGGGGGCCGGGAAATTCACCCCTCCACTTT. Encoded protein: CASSQDVRGPGNSPLHF.

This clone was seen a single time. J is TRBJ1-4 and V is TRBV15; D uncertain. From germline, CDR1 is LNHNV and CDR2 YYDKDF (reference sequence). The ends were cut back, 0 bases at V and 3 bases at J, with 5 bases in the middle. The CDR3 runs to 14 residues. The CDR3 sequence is CATSRDSSNEKLFF. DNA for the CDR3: TGTGCCACCAGCAGAGATTCTTCTAATGAAAAACTGTTTTTT.

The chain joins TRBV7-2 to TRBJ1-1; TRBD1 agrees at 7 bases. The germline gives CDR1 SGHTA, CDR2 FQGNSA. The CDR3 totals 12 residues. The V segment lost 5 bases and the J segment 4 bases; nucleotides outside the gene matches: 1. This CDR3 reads CASSPGGTEAFF. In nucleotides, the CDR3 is TGTGCCAGCAGCCCAGGGGGCACTGAAGCTTTCTTT. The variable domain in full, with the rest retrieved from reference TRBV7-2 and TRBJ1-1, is GAGVSQSPSNKVTEKGKDVELRCDPISGHTALYWYRQSLGQGLEFLIYFQGNSAPDKSGLPSDRFSAERTGGSVSTLTIQRTQQEDSAVYLCASSPGGTEAFFGQGTRLTVV.

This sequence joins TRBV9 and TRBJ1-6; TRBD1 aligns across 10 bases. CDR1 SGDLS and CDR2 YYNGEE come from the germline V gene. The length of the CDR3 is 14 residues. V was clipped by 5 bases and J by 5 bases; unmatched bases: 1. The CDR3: CASRGQGHNSPLHF. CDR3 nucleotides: TGTGCCAGCAGGGGACAGGGGCATAATTCACCCCTCCACTTT. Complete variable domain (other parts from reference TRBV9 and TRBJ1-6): DSGVTQTPKHLITATGQRVTLRCSPRSGDLSVYWYQQSLDQGLQFLIQYYNGEERAKGNILERFSAQQFPDLHSELNLSSLELGDSALYFCASRGQGHNSPLHFGNGTRLTVT.

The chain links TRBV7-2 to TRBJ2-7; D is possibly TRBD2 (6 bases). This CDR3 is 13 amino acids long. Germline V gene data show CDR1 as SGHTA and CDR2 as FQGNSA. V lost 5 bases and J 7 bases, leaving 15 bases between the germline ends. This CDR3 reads CASSPTGGGEQYF. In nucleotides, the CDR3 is TGTGCCAGCAGCCCAACGGGTGGGGGGGAGCAGTACTTC.

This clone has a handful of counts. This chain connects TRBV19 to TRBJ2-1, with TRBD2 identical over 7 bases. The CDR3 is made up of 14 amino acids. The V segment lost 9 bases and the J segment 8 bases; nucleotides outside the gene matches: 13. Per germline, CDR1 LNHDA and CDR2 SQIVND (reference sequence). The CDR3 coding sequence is TGTGCCAGCGCCTGGAGCGGGGCCGGGGATGAGCAGTTCTTC. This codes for CASAWSGAGDEQFF.

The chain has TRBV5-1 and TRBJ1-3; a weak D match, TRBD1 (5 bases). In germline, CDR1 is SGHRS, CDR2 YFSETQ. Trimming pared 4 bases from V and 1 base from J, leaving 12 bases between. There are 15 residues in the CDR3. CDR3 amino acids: CASSLRGGSGNTIYF. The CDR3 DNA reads TGCGCCAGCAGCCTACGGGGGGGTTCTGGAAACACCATATATTTT.

Here the CDR3 DNA reads TGTGCCGGTGGTGTTGTGACTAGCGGGTACGAGCAGTTCTTC. Protein product: CAGGVVTSGYEQFF. V gene TRBV2 combines with J gene TRBJ2-1; 10 nucleotides line up with TRBD2. J lost 10 bases, V lost 11 bases, and 14 bases had no gene match. Germline assignment: CDR1 SNHLY and CDR2 FYNNEI. The CDR3 is 14 residues long.

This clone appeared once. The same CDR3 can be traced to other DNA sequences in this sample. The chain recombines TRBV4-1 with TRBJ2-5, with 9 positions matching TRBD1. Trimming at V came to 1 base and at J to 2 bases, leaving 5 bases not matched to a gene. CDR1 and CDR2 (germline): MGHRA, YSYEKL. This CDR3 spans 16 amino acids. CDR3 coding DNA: TGCGCCAGCAGCCAAGGCCCTGGGACAGGGCAAGAGACCCAGTACTTC. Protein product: CASSQGPGTGQETQYF.

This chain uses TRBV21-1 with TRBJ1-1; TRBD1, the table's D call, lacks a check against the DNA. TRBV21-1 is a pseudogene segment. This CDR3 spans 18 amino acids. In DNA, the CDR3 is TGTGCCAGCAGCAAAGCGCTTTGGGCAGGGTGTGTAAATAGTGAAGCTTTCTTT. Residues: CASSKALWAGCVNSEAFF.

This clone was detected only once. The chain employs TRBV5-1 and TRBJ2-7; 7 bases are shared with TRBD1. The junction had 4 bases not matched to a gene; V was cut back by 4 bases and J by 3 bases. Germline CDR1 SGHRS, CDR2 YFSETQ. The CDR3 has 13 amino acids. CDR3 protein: CASSTGQSYEQYF. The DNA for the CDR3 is TGCGCCAGCAGCACGGGACAGAGCTACGAGCAGTACTTC.

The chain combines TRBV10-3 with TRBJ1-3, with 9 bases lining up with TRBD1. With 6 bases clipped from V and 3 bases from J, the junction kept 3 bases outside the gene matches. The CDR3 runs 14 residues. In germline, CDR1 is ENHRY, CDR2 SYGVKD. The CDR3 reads CAIRGQGGGNTIYF. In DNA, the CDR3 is TGTGCCATCAGGGGACAGGGTGGTGGAAACACCATATATTTT.

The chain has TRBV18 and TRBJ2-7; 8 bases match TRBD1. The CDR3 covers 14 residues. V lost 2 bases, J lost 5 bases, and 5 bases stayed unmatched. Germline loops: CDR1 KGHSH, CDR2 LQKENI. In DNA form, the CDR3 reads TGTGCCAGCTCACCAAGGACAGGGACCAACGAGCAGTACTTC. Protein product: CASSPRTGTNEQYF. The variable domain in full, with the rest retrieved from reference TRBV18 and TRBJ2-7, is NAGVMQNPRHLVRRRGQEARLRCSPMKGHSHVYWYRQLPEEGLKFMVYLQKENIIDESGMPKERFSAEFPKEGPSILRIQQVVRGDSAAYFCASSPRTGTNEQYFGPGTRLTVT.

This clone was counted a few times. In DNA form, the CDR3 reads TGTGCCAGCAGTGATATGGGACAGGGGATCACCGGGGAGCTGTTTTTT. This encodes CASSDMGQGITGELFF. V usage is TRBV2 and J usage is TRBJ2-2, with TRBD1 matching 10 bases. This CDR3 spans 16 amino acids. Unmatched junction bases numbered 5, after V lost 3 bases and J lost 4 bases. Germline V gene lookup returns CDR1 SNHLY and CDR2 FYNNEI.

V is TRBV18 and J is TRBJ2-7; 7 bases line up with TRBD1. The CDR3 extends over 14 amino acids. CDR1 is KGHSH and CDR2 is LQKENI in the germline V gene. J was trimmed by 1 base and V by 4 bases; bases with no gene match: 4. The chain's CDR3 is CASSLRGQSYEQYF. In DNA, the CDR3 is TGTGCCAGCTCACTTAGGGGACAGTCCTACGAGCAGTACTTC.

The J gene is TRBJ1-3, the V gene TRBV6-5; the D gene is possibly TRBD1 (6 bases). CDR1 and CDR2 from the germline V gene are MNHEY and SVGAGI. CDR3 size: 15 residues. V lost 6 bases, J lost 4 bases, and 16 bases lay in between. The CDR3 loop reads CASRTLGQSGNTIYF. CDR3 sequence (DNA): TGTGCCAGCAGAACACTCGGACAGTCAGGAAACACCATATATTTT.

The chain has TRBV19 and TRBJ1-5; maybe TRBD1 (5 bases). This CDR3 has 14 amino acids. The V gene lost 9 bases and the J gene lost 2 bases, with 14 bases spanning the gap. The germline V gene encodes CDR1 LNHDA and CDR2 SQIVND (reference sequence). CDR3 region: CASSGRGGNQPQHF. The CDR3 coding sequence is TGTGCCAGCTCAGGGCGTGGGGGCAATCAGCCCCAGCATTTT. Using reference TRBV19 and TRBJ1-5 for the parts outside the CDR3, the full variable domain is DGGITQSPKYLFRKEGQNVTLSCEQNLNHDAMYWYRQDPGQGLRLIYYSQIVNDFQKGDIAEGYSVSREKKESFPLTVTSAQKNPTAFYLCASSGRGGNQPQHFGDGTRLSIL.

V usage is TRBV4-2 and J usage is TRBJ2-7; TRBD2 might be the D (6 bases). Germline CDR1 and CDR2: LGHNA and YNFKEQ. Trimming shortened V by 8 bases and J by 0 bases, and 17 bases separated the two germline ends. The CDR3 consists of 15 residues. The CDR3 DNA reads TGTGCCAGCTCACCTGAGACCGGGAGCTCCTACGAGCAGTACTTC. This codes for CASSPETGSSYEQYF.

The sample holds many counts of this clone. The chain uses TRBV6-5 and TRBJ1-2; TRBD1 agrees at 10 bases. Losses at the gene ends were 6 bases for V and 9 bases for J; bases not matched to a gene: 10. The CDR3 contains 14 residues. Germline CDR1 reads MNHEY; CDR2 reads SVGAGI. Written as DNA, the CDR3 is TGTGCCAGCAGCTCGCCGGGACAGGGGTTGAGCTACACCTTC. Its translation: CASSSPGQGLSYTF.

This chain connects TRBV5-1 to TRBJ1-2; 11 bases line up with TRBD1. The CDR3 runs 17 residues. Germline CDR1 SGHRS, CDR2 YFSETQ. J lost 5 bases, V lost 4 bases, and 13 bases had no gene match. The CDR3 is CASSEGQGGTVGYGYTF. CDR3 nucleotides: TGCGCCAGCAGCGAGGGACAGGGGGGCACTGTGGGGTATGGCTACACCTTC. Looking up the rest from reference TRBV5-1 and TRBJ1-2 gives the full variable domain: KAGVTQTPRYLIKTRGQQVTLSCSPISGHRSVSWYQQTPGQGLQFLFEYFSETQRNKGNFPGRFSGRQFSNSRSEMNVSTLELGDSALYLCASSEGQGGTVGYGYTFGSGTRLTVV.

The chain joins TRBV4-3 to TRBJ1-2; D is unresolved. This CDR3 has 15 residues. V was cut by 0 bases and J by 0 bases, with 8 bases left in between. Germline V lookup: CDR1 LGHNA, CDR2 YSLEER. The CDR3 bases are TGCGCCAGCAGCCAAGAGAACATCGCTAACTATGGCTACACCTTC. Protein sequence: CASSQENIANYGYTF.

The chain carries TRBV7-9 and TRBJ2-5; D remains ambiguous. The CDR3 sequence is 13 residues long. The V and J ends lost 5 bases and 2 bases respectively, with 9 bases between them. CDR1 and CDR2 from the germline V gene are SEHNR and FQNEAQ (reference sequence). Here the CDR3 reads CASSKERQETQYF. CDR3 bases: TGTGCCAGCAGCAAGGAGAGGCAAGAGACCCAGTACTTC.